This TCR beta chain is drawn from a study of cytomegalovirus exposure and HLA in healthy donors. Study observations and caveats: In an earlier analysis, most TCR beta V segments were productive about 87% or about 30% of the time. Researchers catalogued 150 or so TCR beta chains as cytomegalovirus-associated. Immune exposure was documented only through CMV serostatus.

Participants comprised healthy donors of bone marrow. Points on this clone: The antigen is not known.

Germline V gene data show CDR1 as LNHNV and CDR2 as YYDKDF (reference sequence). The CDR3 extends over 16 amino acids. Trimming left V 0 bases short and J 1 base short, with 12 bases between. Primers included in the PCR were 60 Vbeta and 13 Jbeta primers. Measured with immunoSEQ multiplex PCR; TCRdb has only the in-frame clones, and not every one. The sample includes about 98,000 clones, around 75% of them seen just once. The clonotype comes from a man aged 18-30 years in good health and CMV-seropositive. V gene TRBV15 combines with J gene TRBJ1-1; possible D gene TRBD1, 5 bases. Sequenced: PBMCs. The CDR3 region is CATSREMTAQNTEAFF. The CDR3 coding sequence is TGTGCCACCAGCAGAGAAATGACAGCCCAGAACACTGAAGCTTTCTTT. Complete variable domain (other parts from reference TRBV15 and TRBJ1-1): DAMVIQNPRYQVTQFGKPVTLSCSQTLNHNVMYWYQQKSSQAPKLLFHYYDKDFNNEADTPDNFQSRRPNTSFCFLDIRSPGLGDTAMYLCATSREMTAQNTEAFFGQGTRLTVV.